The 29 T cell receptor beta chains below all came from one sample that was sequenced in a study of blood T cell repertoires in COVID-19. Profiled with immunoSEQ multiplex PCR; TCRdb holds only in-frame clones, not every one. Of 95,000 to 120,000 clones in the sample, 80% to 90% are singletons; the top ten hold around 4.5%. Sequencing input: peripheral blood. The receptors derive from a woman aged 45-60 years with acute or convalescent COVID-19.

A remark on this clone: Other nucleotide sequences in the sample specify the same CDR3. The CDR3 sequence is CASSPRSGGYTF. CDR3 sequence (DNA): TGTGCCAGTAGTCCCCGTTCAGGGGGCTACACCTTC. The genes are TRBV19 and TRBJ1-2; D possibly corresponds to TRBD1 (5 bases). The CDR3 covers 12 residues. V lost 5 bases, J lost 8 bases, and 12 bases lay in between. CDR1 is LNHDA and CDR2 is SQIVND in the germline V gene (reference sequence).

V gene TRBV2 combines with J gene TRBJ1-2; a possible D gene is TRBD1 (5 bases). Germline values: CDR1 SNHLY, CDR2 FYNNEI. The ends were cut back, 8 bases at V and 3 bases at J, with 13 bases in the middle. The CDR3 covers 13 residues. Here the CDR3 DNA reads TGTGCCAGCGGCGGACGGGGGGACTATGGCTACACCTTC. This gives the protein CASGGRGDYGYTF.

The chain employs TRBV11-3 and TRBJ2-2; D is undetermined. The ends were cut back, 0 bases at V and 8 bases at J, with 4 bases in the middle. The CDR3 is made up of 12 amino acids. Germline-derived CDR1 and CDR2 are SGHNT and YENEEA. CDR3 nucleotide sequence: TGTGCCAGCAGCTTAGATCGGGGGGAGCTGTTTTTT. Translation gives CASSLDRGELFF.

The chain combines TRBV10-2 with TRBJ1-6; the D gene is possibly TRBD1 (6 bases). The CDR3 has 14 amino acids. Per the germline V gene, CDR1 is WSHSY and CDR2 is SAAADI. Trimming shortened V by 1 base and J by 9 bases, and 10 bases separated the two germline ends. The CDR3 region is CASSEFRGGSPLHF. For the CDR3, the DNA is TGCGCCAGCAGTGAGTTCAGGGGCGGTTCACCCCTCCACTTT.

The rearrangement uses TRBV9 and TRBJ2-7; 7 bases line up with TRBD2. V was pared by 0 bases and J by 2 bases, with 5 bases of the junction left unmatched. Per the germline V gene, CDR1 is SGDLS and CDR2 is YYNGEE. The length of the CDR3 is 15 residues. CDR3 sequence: CASSVVEAGPYEQYF. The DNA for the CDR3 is TGTGCCAGCAGCGTAGTCGAAGCGGGGCCCTACGAGCAGTACTTC.

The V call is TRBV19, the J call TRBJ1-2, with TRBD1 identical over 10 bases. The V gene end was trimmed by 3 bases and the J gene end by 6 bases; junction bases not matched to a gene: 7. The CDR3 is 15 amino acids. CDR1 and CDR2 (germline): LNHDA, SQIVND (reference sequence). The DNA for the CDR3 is TGTGCCAGTAGTATTGACAGGGGGCAATCGAATGGCTACACCTTC. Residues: CASSIDRGQSNGYTF.

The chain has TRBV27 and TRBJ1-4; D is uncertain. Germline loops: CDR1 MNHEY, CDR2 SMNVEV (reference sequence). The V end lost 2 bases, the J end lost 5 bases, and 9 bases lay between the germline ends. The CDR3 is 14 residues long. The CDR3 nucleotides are TGTGCCAGCAGTTTAACCGGGGAGAATGAAAAACTGTTTTTT. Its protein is CASSLTGENEKLFF.

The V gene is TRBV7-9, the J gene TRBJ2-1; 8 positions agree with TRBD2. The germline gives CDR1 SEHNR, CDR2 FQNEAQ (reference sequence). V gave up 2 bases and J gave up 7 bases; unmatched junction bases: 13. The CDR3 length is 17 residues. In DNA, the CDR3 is TGTGCCAGCAGCTTACCCGGGACTAGGAAACCACAGAATGAGCAGTTCTTC. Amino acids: CASSLPGTRKPQNEQFF.

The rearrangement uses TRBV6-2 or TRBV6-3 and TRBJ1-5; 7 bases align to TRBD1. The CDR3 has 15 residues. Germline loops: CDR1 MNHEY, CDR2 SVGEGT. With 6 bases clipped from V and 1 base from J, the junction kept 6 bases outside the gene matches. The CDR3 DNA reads TGTGCCAGCAGCCCTGACAGGGTCAGCAATCAGCCCCAGCATTTT. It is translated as CASSPDRVSNQPQHF.

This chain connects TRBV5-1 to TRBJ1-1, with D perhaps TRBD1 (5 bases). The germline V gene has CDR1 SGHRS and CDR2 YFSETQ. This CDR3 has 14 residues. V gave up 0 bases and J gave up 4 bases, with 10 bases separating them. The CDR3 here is CASSLAGGSTEAFF. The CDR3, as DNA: TGCGCCAGCAGCTTGGCCGGGGGGAGCACTGAAGCTTTCTTT.

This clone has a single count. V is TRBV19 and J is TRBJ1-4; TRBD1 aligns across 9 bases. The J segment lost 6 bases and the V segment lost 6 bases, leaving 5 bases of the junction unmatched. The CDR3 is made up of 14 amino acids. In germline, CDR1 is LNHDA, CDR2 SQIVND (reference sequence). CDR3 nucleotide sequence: TGTGCCAGTAGGGATGGACAGGGGCATGAAAAACTGTTTTTT. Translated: CASRDGQGHEKLFF.

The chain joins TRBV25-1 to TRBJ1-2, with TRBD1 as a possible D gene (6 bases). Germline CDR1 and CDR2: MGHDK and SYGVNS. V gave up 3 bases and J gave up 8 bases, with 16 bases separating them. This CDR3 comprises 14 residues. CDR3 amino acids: CASSESGARSGYTF. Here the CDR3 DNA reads TGTGCCAGCAGTGAGTCAGGGGCGCGAAGCGGCTACACCTTC.

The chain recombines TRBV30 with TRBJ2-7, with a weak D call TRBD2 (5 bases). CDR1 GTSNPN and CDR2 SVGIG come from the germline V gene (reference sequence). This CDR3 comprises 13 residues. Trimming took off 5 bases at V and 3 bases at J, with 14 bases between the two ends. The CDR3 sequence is CAWFRVGDYEQYF. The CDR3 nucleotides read TGTGCCTGGTTTAGGGTCGGGGACTACGAGCAGTACTTC. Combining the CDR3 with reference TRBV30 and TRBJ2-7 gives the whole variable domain SQTIHQWPATLVQPVGSPLSLECTVEGTSNPNLYWYRQAAGRGLQLLFYSVGIGQISSEVPQNLSASRPQDRQFILSSKKLLLSDSGFYLCAWFRVGDYEQYFGPGTRLTVT.

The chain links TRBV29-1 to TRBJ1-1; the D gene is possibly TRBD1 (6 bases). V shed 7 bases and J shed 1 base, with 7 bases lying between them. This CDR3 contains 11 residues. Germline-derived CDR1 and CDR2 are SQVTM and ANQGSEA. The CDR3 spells CSATGNTEAFF. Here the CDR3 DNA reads TGCAGCGCGACAGGGAACACTGAAGCTTTCTTT.

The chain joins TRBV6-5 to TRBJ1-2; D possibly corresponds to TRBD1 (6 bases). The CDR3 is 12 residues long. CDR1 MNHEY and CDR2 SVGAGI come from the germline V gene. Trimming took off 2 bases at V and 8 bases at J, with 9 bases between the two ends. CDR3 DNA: TGTGCCAGCAGTTACGACAGGAAAGGCTACACCTTC. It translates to CASSYDRKGYTF.

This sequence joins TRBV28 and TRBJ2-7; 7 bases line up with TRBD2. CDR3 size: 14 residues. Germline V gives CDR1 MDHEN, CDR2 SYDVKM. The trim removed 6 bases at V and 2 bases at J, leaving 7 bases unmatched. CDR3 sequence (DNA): TGTGCCAGCAGAAACGCCGGGACTACCTACGAGCAGTACTTC. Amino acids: CASRNAGTTYEQYF.

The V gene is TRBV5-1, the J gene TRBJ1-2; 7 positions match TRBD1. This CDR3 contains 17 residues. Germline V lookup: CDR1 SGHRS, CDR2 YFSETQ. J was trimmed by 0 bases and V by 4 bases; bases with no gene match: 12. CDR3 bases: TGCGCCAGCAGCACTTCGGCCGGGACAGCCTCTAACTATGGCTACACCTTC. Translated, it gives CASSTSAGTASNYGYTF.

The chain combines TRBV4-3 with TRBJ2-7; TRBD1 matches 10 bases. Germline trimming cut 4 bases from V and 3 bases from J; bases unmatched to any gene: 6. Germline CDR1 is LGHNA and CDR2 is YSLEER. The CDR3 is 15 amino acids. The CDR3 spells CASSRRDRGIYEQYF. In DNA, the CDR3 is TGCGCCAGCAGCCGCCGGGACAGGGGCATCTACGAGCAGTACTTC.

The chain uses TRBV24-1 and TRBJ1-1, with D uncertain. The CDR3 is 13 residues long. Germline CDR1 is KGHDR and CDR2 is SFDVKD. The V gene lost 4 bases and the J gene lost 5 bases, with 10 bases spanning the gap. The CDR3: CATSDPHRTEAFF. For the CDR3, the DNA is TGTGCCACCAGTGACCCACACAGAACTGAAGCTTTCTTT.

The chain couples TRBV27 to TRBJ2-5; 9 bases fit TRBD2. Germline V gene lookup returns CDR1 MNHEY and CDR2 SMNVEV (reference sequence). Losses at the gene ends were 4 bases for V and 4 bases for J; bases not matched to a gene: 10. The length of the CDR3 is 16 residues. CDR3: CASSSLREGRRETQYF. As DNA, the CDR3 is TGTGCCAGCAGTTCCCTGCGGGAGGGCCGGAGAGAGACCCAGTACTTC.

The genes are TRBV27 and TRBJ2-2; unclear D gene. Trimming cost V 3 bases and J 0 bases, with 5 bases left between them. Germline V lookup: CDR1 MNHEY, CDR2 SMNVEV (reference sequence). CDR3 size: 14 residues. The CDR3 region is CASSFYPNTGELFF. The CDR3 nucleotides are TGTGCCAGCAGTTTCTACCCGAACACCGGGGAGCTGTTTTTT.

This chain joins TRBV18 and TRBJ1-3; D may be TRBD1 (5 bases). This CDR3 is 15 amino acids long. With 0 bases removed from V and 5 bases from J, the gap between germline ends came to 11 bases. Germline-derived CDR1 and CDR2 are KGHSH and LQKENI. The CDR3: CASSPPMTDRNTIYF. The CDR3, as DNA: TGTGCCAGCTCACCACCGATGACAGACCGAAACACCATATATTTT.

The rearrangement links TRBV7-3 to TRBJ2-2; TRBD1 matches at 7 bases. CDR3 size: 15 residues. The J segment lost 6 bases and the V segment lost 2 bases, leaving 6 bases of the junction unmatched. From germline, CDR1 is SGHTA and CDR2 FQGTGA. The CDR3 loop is CASSLDGTVPGELFF. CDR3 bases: TGTGCCAGCAGCTTAGATGGGACAGTCCCCGGGGAGCTGTTTTTT. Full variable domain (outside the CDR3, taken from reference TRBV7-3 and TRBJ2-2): GAGVSQTPSNKVTEKGKYVELRCDPISGHTALYWYRQSLGQGPEFLIYFQGTGAADDSGLPNDRFFAVRPEGSVSTLKIQRTERGDSAVYLCASSLDGTVPGELFFGEGSRLTVL.

Here the CDR3 DNA reads TGTGCCATCAGTGAGTACGCCCAGGGGGCGCAGAACACTGAAGCTTTCTTT. Translated, it gives CAISEYAQGAQNTEAFF. The V gene is TRBV10-3, the J gene TRBJ1-1; 8 bases are shared with TRBD1. V trimming: 1 base; J trimming: 1 base; junction bases outside the gene matches: 8. The CDR3 totals 17 residues. Germline CDR1 ENHRY, CDR2 SYGVKD.

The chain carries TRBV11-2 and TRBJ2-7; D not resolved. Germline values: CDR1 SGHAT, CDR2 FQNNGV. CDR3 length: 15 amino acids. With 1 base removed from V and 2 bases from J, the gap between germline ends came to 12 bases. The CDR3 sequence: CASSLVRSSTYEQYF. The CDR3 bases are TGTGCCAGCAGCTTAGTTCGTAGTAGCACCTACGAGCAGTACTTC. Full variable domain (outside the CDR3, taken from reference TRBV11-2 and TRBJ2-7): EAGVAQSPRYKIIEKRQSVAFWCNPISGHATLYWYQQILGQGPKLLIQFQNNGVVDDSQLPKDRFSAERLKGVDSTLKIQPAKLEDSAVYLCASSLVRSSTYEQYFGPGTRLTVT.

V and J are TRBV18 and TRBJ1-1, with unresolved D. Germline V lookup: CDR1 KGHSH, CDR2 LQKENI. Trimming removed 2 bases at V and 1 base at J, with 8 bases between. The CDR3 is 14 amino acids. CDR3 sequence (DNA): TGTGCCAGCTCACCAGTCTTTTCGAACACTGAAGCTTTCTTT. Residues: CASSPVFSNTEAFF. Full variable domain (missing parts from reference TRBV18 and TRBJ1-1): NAGVMQNPRHLVRRRGQEARLRCSPMKGHSHVYWYRQLPEEGLKFMVYLQKENIIDESGMPKERFSAEFPKEGPSILRIQQVVRGDSAAYFCASSPVFSNTEAFFGQGTRLTVV.

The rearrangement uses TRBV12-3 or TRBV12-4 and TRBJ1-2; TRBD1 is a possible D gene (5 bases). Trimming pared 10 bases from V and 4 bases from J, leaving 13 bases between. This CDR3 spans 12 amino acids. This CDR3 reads CAIPADSYGYTF. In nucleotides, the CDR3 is TGTGCCATCCCAGCTGACAGCTATGGCTACACCTTC.

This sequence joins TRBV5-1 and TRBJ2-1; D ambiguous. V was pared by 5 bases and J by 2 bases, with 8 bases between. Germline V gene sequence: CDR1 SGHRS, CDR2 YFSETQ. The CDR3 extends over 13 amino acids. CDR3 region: CASSGEAYNEQFF. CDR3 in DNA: TGCGCCAGCAGTGGTGAGGCCTACAATGAGCAGTTCTTC.

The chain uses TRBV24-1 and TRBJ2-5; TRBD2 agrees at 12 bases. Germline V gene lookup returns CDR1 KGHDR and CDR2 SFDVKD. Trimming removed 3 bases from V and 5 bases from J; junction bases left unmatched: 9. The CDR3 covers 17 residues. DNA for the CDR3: TGTGCCACCAGTGATCCCGCTAGCGGGGGGGCCTATGAGACCCAGTACTTC. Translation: CATSDPASGGAYETQYF.